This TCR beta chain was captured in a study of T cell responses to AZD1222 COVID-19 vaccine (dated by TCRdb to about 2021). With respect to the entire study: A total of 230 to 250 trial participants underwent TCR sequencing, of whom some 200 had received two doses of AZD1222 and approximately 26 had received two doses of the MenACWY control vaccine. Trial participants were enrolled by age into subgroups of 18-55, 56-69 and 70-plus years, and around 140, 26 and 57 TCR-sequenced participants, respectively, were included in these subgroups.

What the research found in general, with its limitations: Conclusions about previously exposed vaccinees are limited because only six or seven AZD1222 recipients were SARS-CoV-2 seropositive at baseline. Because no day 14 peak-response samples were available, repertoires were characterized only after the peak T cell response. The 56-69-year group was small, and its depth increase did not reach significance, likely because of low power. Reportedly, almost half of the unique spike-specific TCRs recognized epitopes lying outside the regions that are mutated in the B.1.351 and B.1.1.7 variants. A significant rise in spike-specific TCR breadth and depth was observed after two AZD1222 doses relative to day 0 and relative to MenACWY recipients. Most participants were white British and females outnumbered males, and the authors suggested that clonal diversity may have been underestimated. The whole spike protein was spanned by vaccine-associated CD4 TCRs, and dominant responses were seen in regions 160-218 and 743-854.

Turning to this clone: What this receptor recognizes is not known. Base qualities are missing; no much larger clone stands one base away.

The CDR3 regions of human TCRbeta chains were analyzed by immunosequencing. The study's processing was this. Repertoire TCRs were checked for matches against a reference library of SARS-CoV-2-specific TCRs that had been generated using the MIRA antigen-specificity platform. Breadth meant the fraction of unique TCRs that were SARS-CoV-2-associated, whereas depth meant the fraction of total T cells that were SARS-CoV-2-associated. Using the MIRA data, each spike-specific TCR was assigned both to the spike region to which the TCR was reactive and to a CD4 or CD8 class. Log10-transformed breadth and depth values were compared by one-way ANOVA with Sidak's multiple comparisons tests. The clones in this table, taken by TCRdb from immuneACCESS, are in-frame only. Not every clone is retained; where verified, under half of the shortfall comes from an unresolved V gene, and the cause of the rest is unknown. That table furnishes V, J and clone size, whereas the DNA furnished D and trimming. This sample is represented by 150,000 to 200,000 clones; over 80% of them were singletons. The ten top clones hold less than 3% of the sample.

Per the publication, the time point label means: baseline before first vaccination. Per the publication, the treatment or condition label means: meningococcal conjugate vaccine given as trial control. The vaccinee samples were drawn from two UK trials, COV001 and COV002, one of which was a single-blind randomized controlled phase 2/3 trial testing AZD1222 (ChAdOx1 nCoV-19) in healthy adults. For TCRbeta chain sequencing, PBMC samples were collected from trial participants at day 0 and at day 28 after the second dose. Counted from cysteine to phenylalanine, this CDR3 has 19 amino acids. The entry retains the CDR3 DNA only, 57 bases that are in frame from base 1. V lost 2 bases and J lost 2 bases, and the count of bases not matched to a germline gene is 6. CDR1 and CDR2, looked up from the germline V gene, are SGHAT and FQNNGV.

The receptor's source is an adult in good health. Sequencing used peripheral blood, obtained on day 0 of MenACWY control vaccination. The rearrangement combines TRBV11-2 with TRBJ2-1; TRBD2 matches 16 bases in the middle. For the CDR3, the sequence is CASSLTGTSGGAAYNEQFF. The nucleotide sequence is TGTGCCAGCAGCTTAACCGGGACTAGCGGGGGGGCCGCCTACAATGAGCAGTTCTTC.